This T cell receptor beta chain was recovered during a study of T-cell reconstitution after alpha-beta-depleted transplantation in children. CDR1 and CDR2 (germline): KGHDR, SFDVKD. V trimming: 4 bases; J trimming: 14 bases; junction bases outside the gene matches: 11. CDR3 size: 14 residues. Construction of the TCRbeta library involved unique molecular identifiers. TCRdb itself ran the PCR reads through MiXCR, one entry per CDR3 protein. The data contain about 370,000 distinct CDR3 sequences, over 20% of them singletons. The sequenced sample was PBMCs from the stem cell graft donor, obtained from the stem cell graft. The chain recombines TRBV24-1 with TRBJ2-3, with 10 bases lining up with TRBD2. The source is a human donor who donated a stem cell graft to a child with acute myeloid leukemia. The CDR3 sequence is CATSEPRLAGDLYF. The CDR3 DNA follows: TGTGCCACCAGTGAACCCCGGCTAGCGGGAGACTTGTATTTT.